This section outlines one T cell receptor beta chain sequence together with its context. This clonotype was seen many times. There is no known antigen for this receptor. No base-level quality is on record; no much larger clone is a single base apart. From its cysteine to its phenylalanine, the CDR3 spans 15 amino acids. Kept here is only the CDR3 DNA, which spans 45 bases and is read in frame from base 1. Taken from the germline V gene, the CDR1 and CDR2 loops are SGHRS and YFSETQ. V was cut back by 0 bases and J by 4 bases, leaving a gap of 14 bases between them. Amplification of TCR beta CDR3 regions was carried out from RNA transcripts. The first round of RT-PCR for the TCR CDR3 was performed with the HTBI primer set and the Qiagen OneStep RT-PCR kit. The libraries were constructed in a second round of multiplex PCR and then size-selected and purified. Sequencing of the libraries was done on an Illumina HiSeq2000 using paired-end 100 bp reads. The original methods were these. SOAPnuke was used to process the raw data, with reads discarded if the reads contained adapters or uncalled bases, had a mean Phred below 15, or lacked an exact constant-primer or identifier match. High-quality paired reads were merged using COPE v1.2.5, and each unique nucleotide sequence was defined as a clonotype. MiTCR v1.1 was used to align the clonotypes against IMGT TRBV, TRBD and TRBJ reference segments. Analysis was restricted to V-J combinations with a frequency above 0.0001, which covered roughly 99% of repertoires. The TCS score was defined as the ratio of F50 (clonal expansion) to E x V (chaos), calculated using BLOSUM62-based TCRdist between CDR3 peptides within each V-J. Welch's t-statistics and random forest reduced just over 500 V-J features to 13, which were used in a naive Bayes classifier (R e1071). The raw public reads went through TCRdb reprocessing: fastp at Q25, MiXCR clone calling, in-frame beta chains kept. Each record represents a unique CDR3 protein, reported with the most common genes and DNA among its rows. These V and J calls originate from TCRdb's pipeline instead of the authors' own analysis. A total of around 350,000 distinct CDR3 sequences appear in this sample, about 19% of them only once. The leading ten clones occupy roughly 3.5% of the sample.

Stable Graves' hyperthyroidism was defined as the absence of progression to ophthalmopathy over 18 months of follow-up. Hyperthyroidism patients were newly diagnosed, had a disease duration of under 2 months, and were aged 18 to 65 years. Any patient with an uncontrolled infection, another autoimmune disease, pregnancy or lactation was excluded. Diagnoses were established on the basis of clinical symptoms, serum thyroxine and TRAb, thyroid ultrasound, and orbital computed tomography. Ficoll-Paque density gradient centrifugation was used to isolate PBMCs from about 9 ml of fresh peripheral blood. Total RNA was extracted using Trizol reagent, and RNA quality was assessed on an Agilent 2100 Bioanalyzer. These data originate in a study of T cells in Graves' hyperthyroidism and ophthalmopathy (dated by TCRdb to the late 2010s). Broadly, across the study: Peripheral blood samples were taken at initial diagnosis, before any treatment was given. To identify TCR V-J signatures that set the groups apart, the researchers used a discovery cohort of approximately 98 patients, made up of roughly 45 with Graves' ophthalmopathy and around 58 with stable Graves' hyperthyroidism. The paper describes TCR Vbeta CDR3 sequencing of fewer than 150 peripheral blood samples, made up of 43 ophthalmopathy patients, 70 to 80 hyperthyroidism patients and 17 progressor patients. The study also compared thyroid tissue and blood T-cell repertoires from over 5 Graves' hyperthyroidism patients. Prospective prediction of ophthalmopathy was tested in an independent validation cohort of about 19 hyperthyroidism patients and 15 to 17 patients who later progressed to ophthalmopathy. For training and testing, the 100 or so patients in the discovery cohort were randomly divided in a 7:3 ratio. Once sampling was done, hyperthyroidism patients were given methimazole at a starting dose of 30 mg daily, whereas ophthalmopathy patients were given high-dose intravenous methylprednisolone.

General study outcomes and caveats: In validation, the model predicted progression to ophthalmopathy a median of roughly 6.2 months before onset, with roughly 70% sensitivity and roughly 73% specificity. Ophthalmopathy was separated from stable hyperthyroidism by a 13 V-J signature model, with 85% to 90% sensitivity and roughly 81% specificity obtained in cross-validation and 80%/75% obtained in testing. Sample size was not statistically predetermined, and investigators were not blinded to group allocation. Blood samples also contained most of the expanded thyroid clonotypes (frequency above 0.001), which suggests that blood repertoires may reflect thyroid immune responses.

This sequence originates from a woman aged 18-35 years with Graves' hyperthyroidism. In this chain, TRBV5-1 is recombined with TRBJ2-7, with TRBD1 perhaps the D gene, on 5 matching bases. Sequences were obtained from blood. This receptor has the CDR3 CASSLEAGLLYEQYF. Read as DNA, the sequence is TGCGCCAGCAGCTTGGAGGCAGGGCTACTGTACGAGCAGTACTTC.